This T cell receptor (beta chain) stems from a study of shared clonotypes between healthy human individuals. Healthy HIV-negative adults with no recent acute infections or vaccinations were recruited as donors. As originally analysed: ImmunoSEQ junction-only sequences lacked quality scores, so their filtering differed. Sequencing was performed with immunoSEQ multiplex PCR; in TCRdb, only in-frame clones are kept and a portion is missing. V and J calls and clone size follow that table, whereas D and trimming were derived from the DNA. Here the sample spans about 490,000 clones, 79% being singletons. The germline V and J ends were trimmed by 6 bases and 8 bases, with 14 bases remaining between them. Germline assignment: CDR1 SEHNR and CDR2 FQNEAQ (reference sequence). The CDR3 sequence is 13 residues long.

The clonotype originates from a middle-aged woman in good health. Some clones in this sample may be carry-over from other donors' samples. This sequence joins TRBV7-9 and TRBJ2-1; D is unresolved. The specimen sequenced was PBMCs. The CDR3 coding sequence is TGTGCCAGCAGTTCACCGAACGCACATGAGCAGTTCTTC. Translated: CASSSPNAHEQFF.